This T cell receptor beta chain was recorded in a study of long-term antiretroviral therapy in people with HIV. Study-level findings and limits: Against controls, HIV repertoires showed narrower ranges of CDR3 length. The clones with expansion before ART were dominant in the repertoire at all time points.

As to this clone: Its matching antigen is unknown.

Specimens held roughly 0.9-10 million cryopreserved PBMC prior to DNA extraction. Runs used v3.0 of the immunoSEQ assay and were done at survey level. Assay: immunoSEQ multiplex PCR; the TCRdb copy retains only in-frame clones and omits some. Seen here are around 25,000 clones, roughly 94% observed once, and the top ten hold 2% to 2.5%. The sample was unsorted PBMCs, taken more than 4.7 years after starting antiretroviral therapy. The receptor comes from a woman aged 50 to 60 with HIV.

CDR3 nucleotides: TGTGCCAGCAGTGAGACTAGCGGGGGGTACAATGAGCAGTTCTTC. Amino acids: CASSETSGGYNEQFF. The chain joins TRBV25-1 to TRBJ2-1; 13 bases agree with TRBD2. Germline-derived CDR1 and CDR2 are MGHDK and SYGVNS. The CDR3 is 15 amino acids. V lost 3 bases and J lost 4; bases outside the gene matches: 0. Together with reference TRBV25-1 and TRBJ2-1, the CDR3 gives the full variable domain: EADIYQTPRYLVIGTGKKITLECSQTMGHDKMYWYQQDPGMELHLIHYSYGVNSTEKGDLSSESTVSRIRTEHFPLTLESARPSHTSQYLCASSETSGGYNEQFFGPGTRLTVL.